Below, 18 T cell receptor beta chains from the same sample are listed, as sequenced in a study of identical twins. TCRdb recomputed calls from the 5' RACE reads with MiXCR, one row per CDR3 protein. Here the sample spans 210,000 or so distinct CDR3 sequences, around 8.1% being singletons. The sample was also reused in another study, on yellow fever vaccine responses in identical twins.

Material: memory (CD45RO+) T cells sorted from blood. All receptors derive from a woman between 18 and 29 years old in good health.

This clonotype was picked up a small number of times. The chain joins TRBV20-1 to TRBJ2-3; D is perhaps TRBD1 (5 bases). With 0 bases removed from V and 5 bases from J, the gap between germline ends came to 12 bases. This CDR3 has 14 residues. Germline lookup yields CDR1 DFQATT and CDR2 SNEGSKA (reference sequence). CDR3 nucleotides: TGCAGTGCTAGAGAGATTGGGGCGTTAGATACGCAGTATTTT. Amino acids: CSAREIGALDTQYF.

At least ten counts were recorded for this clonotype. The chain employs TRBV7-2 and TRBJ1-1; no firm D call. Germline lookup yields CDR1 SGHTA and CDR2 FQGNSA. The CDR3 consists of 14 residues. Trimming pared 1 base from V and 5 bases from J, leaving 11 bases between. DNA of the CDR3: TGTGCCAGCAGCTTAGTAGGGCCGGCAACTGAAGCTTTCTTT. It encodes CASSLVGPATEAFF.

The chain joins TRBV5-1 to TRBJ1-4; the D is unclear. Between the trimmed V and J ends, which lost 4 bases and 6 bases, there was a span of 13 bases. The CDR3 is 14 residues long. The germline CDR1 and CDR2 sequences are SGHRS and YFSETQ. CDR3 DNA sequence: TGCGCCAGCAGCCCGGCTGTGCGGGATGAAAAACTGTTTTTT. Amino acid sequence: CASSPAVRDEKLFF.

The genes are TRBV6-2 or TRBV6-3 and TRBJ2-6; 7 bases are shared with TRBD1. This CDR3 is 18 amino acids long. The J segment lost 0 bases and the V segment lost 2 bases, leaving 7 bases of the junction unmatched. The germline V gene encodes CDR1 MNHEY and CDR2 SVGEGT. The CDR3 sequence is CASSYMGQTGSGANVLTF. The CDR3 bases are TGTGCCAGCAGTTACATGGGACAGACCGGCTCTGGGGCCAACGTCCTGACTTTC.

V is TRBV12-3 or TRBV12-4 and J is TRBJ1-5; 10 bases match TRBD1. V lost 3 bases, J lost 3 bases, and 8 bases stayed unmatched. The CDR3 extends over 17 amino acids. The CDR3 nucleotides read TGTGCCAGCAGTTTGGCCCCGGGACAGGGGAACAATCAGCCCCAGCATTTT. Amino acid sequence: CASSLAPGQGNNQPQHF.

This sequence joins TRBV6-1 and TRBJ1-5; D is unresolved. V was cut by 6 bases and J by 2 bases, with 8 bases left in between. The V gene's germline CDR1 is MNHNS and CDR2 SASEGT. The CDR3 consists of 13 residues. The CDR3 is CASRVKGNQPQHF. Written as DNA, the CDR3 is TGTGCCAGCAGGGTTAAGGGCAATCAGCCCCAGCATTTT.

About this clonotype itself: At one boundary the junction diverges from the germline segment, which might be a read error. The CDR3 DNA is TGCGCCAGCAGCTTGTTCGGGACAGAGGCCCACCCCTTGCGGTTC. It codes for CASSLFGTEAHPLRF. The V and J genes are TRBV5-1 and TRBJ2-7; TRBD1 aligns across 7 bases. Germline V lookup: CDR1 SGHRS, CDR2 YFSETQ. The CDR3 runs to 15 residues. The entire variable domain, with the rest obtained from reference TRBV5-1 and TRBJ2-7, is as follows: KAGVTQTPRYLIKTRGQQVTLSCSPISGHRSVSWYQQTPGQGLQFLFEYFSETQRNKGNFPGRFSGRQFSNSRSEMNVSTLELGDSALYLCASSLFGTEAHPLRFGPGTRLTVT.

This clonotype was picked up one time. This may stem from a read error, because a much larger clone lies one nucleotide away. This sequence joins TRBV4-3 and TRBJ2-1; D may be TRBD2 (5 bases). The CDR3 runs 14 residues. Germline CDR1 is LGHNA and CDR2 is YSLEER. V was cut by 2 bases and J by 5 bases, with 10 bases left in between. CDR3 nucleotide sequence: TGCGCCAGCAGCCAATTCAGAGCGGACAATGAGCAGTTCTTC. Translation: CASSQFRADNEQFF.

V usage is TRBV20-1 and J usage is TRBJ1-6; D is undetermined. This CDR3 contains 15 residues. V lost 3 bases and J lost 8, with 17 bases in between. Germline V CDR1 and CDR2: DFQATT, SNEGSKA (reference sequence). The CDR3 reads CSARERTGLHSPLHF. CDR3 nucleotides: TGCAGTGCTAGGGAACGGACCGGGTTACATTCACCCCTCCACTTT.

This clonotype was detected many times. The J gene is TRBJ2-7, the V gene TRBV12-3 or TRBV12-4, with D unclear. This CDR3 region has 14 residues. The V end lost 2 bases, the J end lost 2 bases, and 10 bases lay between the germline ends. The CDR3 loop is CASSLWALPYEQYF. Written as DNA, the CDR3 is TGTGCCAGCAGTTTATGGGCGCTCCCCTACGAGCAGTACTTC.

In its sample, this clonotype was seen a few times. The chain is built from TRBV9 and TRBJ2-2; D is unclear. This CDR3 spans 14 amino acids. Trimming removed 3 bases from V and 9 bases from J, with 15 bases in between. Germline CDR1 SGDLS, CDR2 YYNGEE. CDR3 DNA: TGTGCCAGCAGCGCCCAGCTTGGGGTAAGGGAGCTGTTTTTT. This translates into CASSAQLGVRELFF.

This chain uses TRBV20-1 with TRBJ1-1; D remains ambiguous. The CDR3 sequence is 8 residues long. V lost 2 bases, J lost 10 bases, and 2 bases lay in between. The germline V gene encodes CDR1 DFQATT and CDR2 SNEGSKA (reference sequence). CDR3 amino acids: CSARPAFF. Here the CDR3 DNA reads TGCAGTGCTAGACCAGCTTTCTTT.

This clonotype has a handful of counts. The chain recombines TRBV3-1 with TRBJ1-3; D is undetermined. The V gene's germline CDR1 is LGHDT and CDR2 YNNKEL (reference sequence). The CDR3 loop spans 18 amino acids. V dropped 0 bases and J dropped 3 bases, with 18 bases sitting between them. For the CDR3, the DNA is TGTGCCAGCAGCCAAGATCGCGTCCTCCGTTCGATTGGAAACACCATATATTTT. Translated, it gives CASSQDRVLRSIGNTIYF.

This clonotype was counted at least ten times. The chain links TRBV7-8 to TRBJ2-3, with D unresolved. Germline-derived CDR1 and CDR2 are SGHVS and FQNEAQ. The germline V and J ends were trimmed by 2 bases and 6 bases, with 6 bases remaining between them. CDR3 length: 12 amino acids. The CDR3 spells CASSLITDTQYF. Here the CDR3 DNA reads TGTGCCAGCAGCTTAATAACGGATACGCAGTATTTT.

This rearrangement joins TRBV11-2 to TRBJ1-2; 7 bases are a match to TRBD1. Germline-derived CDR1 and CDR2 are SGHAT and FQNNGV. V lost 5 bases to trimming and J lost 5 bases; unmatched junction nucleotides: 5. CDR3 length: 13 amino acids. CDR3 in amino acids: CASSEGQRYGYTF. In DNA, the CDR3 is TGTGCCAGCAGCGAGGGACAGCGATATGGCTACACCTTC.

Only a few counts were recorded for this clonotype. V and J are TRBV12-3 or TRBV12-4 and TRBJ1-5; no clear D. With 7 bases removed from V and 3 bases from J, the gap between germline ends came to 7 bases. This CDR3 region has 12 residues. The CDR3 DNA reads TGTGCCAGCACCGACTACAATCAGCCCCAGCATTTT. It encodes CASTDYNQPQHF.

This chain joins TRBV20-1 and TRBJ2-5; TRBD1 is a possible D gene (5 bases). This CDR3 region has 15 residues. V gave up 3 bases and J gave up 1 base, with 15 bases separating them. From germline, CDR1 is DFQATT and CDR2 SNEGSKA (reference sequence). The chain's CDR3 is CSARWGRRFQETQYF. The CDR3 DNA reads TGCAGTGCTAGGTGGGGCAGGAGATTCCAAGAGACCCAGTACTTC.

This chain links TRBV5-1 with TRBJ2-5; tentatively, D is TRBD1 or TRBD2 (5 bases each). The CDR3 loop spans 14 amino acids. Germline CDR1 reads SGHRS; CDR2 reads YFSETQ. V was cut by 4 bases and J by 9 bases, with 19 bases left in between. For the CDR3, the DNA is TGCGCCAGCAGCCCCGGGACCGCAATAGGGGCCCAGTACTTC. Protein product: CASSPGTAIGAQYF.